These 32 T cell receptor beta chains originate from one sample sequenced in a study of shared clonotypes between healthy human individuals. The assay was immunoSEQ multiplex PCR, and TCRdb's table has in-frame clones only and misses some. This sample has 150,000 to 200,000 clones; 66% occur once, and the top ten carry roughly 10%. The sequenced sample was memory CD4+ T cells sorted from blood. Indicated subset: CD45RA-negative fraction. These receptors were taken from a man aged 25 to 45 in good health.

This clone was picked up a small number of times. The chain employs TRBV5-5 and TRBJ1-4; the match to TRBD1 covers 8 bases. The CDR3 spans 18 residues. Losses at the gene ends were 4 bases for V and 2 bases for J; bases not matched to a gene: 13. Germline V lookup: CDR1 SGHKS, CDR2 YYEKEE (reference sequence). The CDR3 sequence is CASSSAGGLGVTNEKLFF. The DNA for the CDR3 is TGTGCCAGCAGCAGTGCAGGGGGCTTAGGTGTGACTAATGAAAAACTGTTTTTT. Complete variable domain (other parts from reference TRBV5-5 and TRBJ1-4): DAGVTQSPTHLIKTRGQQVTLRCSPISGHKSVSWYQQVLGQGPQFIFQYYEKEERGRGNFPDRFSARQFPNYSSELNVNALLLGDSALYLCASSSAGGLGVTNEKLFFGSGTQLSVL.

This chain joins TRBV28 and TRBJ2-7; D uncertain. From germline, CDR1 is MDHEN and CDR2 SYDVKM. Trimming removed 7 bases from V and 7 bases from J, with 14 bases in between. This CDR3 comprises 12 residues. CDR3 DNA sequence: TGTGCCAGCACAGGCGGCGTGGGGGAGCAGTACTTC. This sequence encodes CASTGGVGEQYF.

The sample holds one count of this clone. The chain is built from TRBV11-2 and TRBJ2-2; D might be TRBD2 (5 bases). CDR3 length: 16 amino acids. Trimming took off 7 bases at V and 4 bases at J, with 19 bases between the two ends. Germline V CDR1 and CDR2: SGHAT, FQNNGV. CDR3 region: CASTPRGSRSTGELFF. Here the CDR3 DNA reads TGTGCCAGCACCCCAAGAGGGTCTAGATCCACCGGGGAGCTGTTTTTT.

This chain uses TRBV11-3 with TRBJ2-1; D tentatively fits TRBD1 or TRBD2 (6 bases each). V gave up 4 bases and J gave up 4 bases, with 17 bases separating them. The length of the CDR3 is 16 residues. CDR1 SGHNT and CDR2 YENEEA come from the germline V gene. CDR3 sequence reads: CASSSQSGASYNEQFF. CDR3 bases: TGTGCCAGCAGCTCCCAATCGGGGGCTTCGTACAATGAGCAGTTCTTC. The full variable domain, with the rest looked up from reference TRBV11-3 and TRBJ2-1, is EAGVVQSPRYKIIEKKQPVAFWCNPISGHNTLYWYLQNLGQGPELLIRYENEEAVDDSQLPKDRFSAERLKGVDSTLKIQPAELGDSAVYLCASSSQSGASYNEQFFGPGTRLTVL.

This clone was seen repeatedly, ten times or more. V gene TRBV5-1 combines with J gene TRBJ2-2; D remains ambiguous. CDR1 SGHRS and CDR2 YFSETQ come from the germline V gene. Trimming took off 4 bases at V and 6 bases at J, with 10 bases between the two ends. This CDR3 contains 13 residues. The CDR3 DNA reads TGCGCCAGCAGCACTGGAGTGTCCGGGGAGCTGTTTTTT. Translated: CASSTGVSGELFF.

The V gene is TRBV11-2, the J gene TRBJ2-2; the D gene is possibly TRBD2 (5 bases). Germline-derived CDR1 and CDR2 are SGHAT and FQNNGV. The CDR3 runs 14 residues. The V end lost 3 bases, the J end lost 2 bases, and 7 bases lay between the germline ends. In DNA, the CDR3 is TGTGCCAGCAGCTTTGGACTTAACACCGGGGAGCTGTTTTTT. This codes for CASSFGLNTGELFF. Complete variable domain (other parts from reference TRBV11-2 and TRBJ2-2): EAGVAQSPRYKIIEKRQSVAFWCNPISGHATLYWYQQILGQGPKLLIQFQNNGVVDDSQLPKDRFSAERLKGVDSTLKIQPAKLEDSAVYLCASSFGLNTGELFFGEGSRLTVL.

The DNA of the CDR3 is TGTGCCAGCAGTTTATCAGGGCCCGAGACTGGAAACACCATATATTTT. Its protein is CASSLSGPETGNTIYF. The rearrangement joins TRBV28 to TRBJ1-3, with D perhaps matching TRBD1 (5 bases). V was trimmed by 1 base and J by 2 bases, leaving 12 bases between them. Germline values: CDR1 MDHEN, CDR2 SYDVKM. The CDR3 loop spans 16 amino acids.

The chain is built from TRBV25-1 and TRBJ2-7; TRBD2 matches 7 bases. Germline values: CDR1 MGHDK, CDR2 SYGVNS. The CDR3 length is 11 residues. With V trimmed by 6 bases and J by 6 bases, 2 bases remained unmatched. For the CDR3, the DNA is TGTGCCAGCAGGGAGCGGGGCGAGCAGTACTTC. This translates into CASRERGEQYF.

The rearrangement joins TRBV2 to TRBJ2-4; D remains unclear. The CDR3 is 15 residues long. V lost 1 base and J lost 0, with 7 bases in between. Germline V gene lookup returns CDR1 SNHLY and CDR2 FYNNEI. As DNA, the CDR3 is TGTGCCAGCAGTGAAGGCCTTACAGCCAAAAACATTCAGTACTTC. This encodes CASSEGLTAKNIQYF.

The chain combines TRBV28 with TRBJ2-7; D call uncertain. The CDR3 sequence is 16 residues long. V was shortened by 2 bases and J by 1 base, with 15 bases between the two germline ends. Germline CDR1 MDHEN, CDR2 SYDVKM. This chain's CDR3 is CASSLTPWQPSYEQYF. In DNA form, the CDR3 reads TGTGCCAGCAGTTTAACTCCTTGGCAGCCTTCCTACGAGCAGTACTTC.

The V and J genes are TRBV7-8 and TRBJ2-7; 12 nucleotides align to TRBD2. This CDR3 is 20 amino acids long. Trimming cost V 5 bases and J 3 bases; bases outside gene matches: 20. The V gene's germline CDR1 is SGHVS and CDR2 FQNEAQ. The CDR3 sequence is CASSEPGELRLAGDYYEQYF. CDR3 in DNA: TGTGCCAGCAGCGAACCAGGGGAACTTAGACTAGCGGGAGACTACTACGAGCAGTACTTC.

This sequence joins TRBV2 and TRBJ2-5, with TRBD2 as a possible D gene (5 bases). V was trimmed by 4 bases and J by 3 bases, leaving 9 bases between them. The CDR3 loop spans 13 amino acids. Germline lookup yields CDR1 SNHLY and CDR2 FYNNEI. CDR3 residues: CASSGLAKETQYF. The CDR3 DNA is TGTGCCAGCAGTGGTCTAGCTAAAGAGACCCAGTACTTC.

The table lists this clone with a few counts. The chain links TRBV5-4 to TRBJ1-4, with 8 bases matching TRBD1. This CDR3 comprises 14 residues. The trim removed 4 bases at V and 7 bases at J, leaving 6 bases unmatched. CDR1 and CDR2 from the germline V gene are SGHNT and YYREEE (reference sequence). CDR3 region: CASSQDRGAEKLFF. CDR3 nucleotides: TGTGCCAGCAGCCAAGACAGGGGCGCTGAAAAACTGTTTTTT.

The gene calls are TRBV23-1 and TRBJ2-5; the D gene is possibly TRBD2 (5 bases). TRBV23-1 is an open reading frame, and its role is uncertain. Trimming shortened V by 5 bases and J by 3 bases, and 7 bases separated the two germline ends. CDR3 size: 12 residues. This CDR3 reads CASSGGKETQYF. CDR3 coding DNA: TGCGCCAGCAGTGGAGGAAAAGAGACCCAGTACTTC.

The CDR3 DNA follows: TGCAGCGTTATTCCAGGGAATGAGCAGTTCTTC. It encodes CSVIPGNEQFF. V is TRBV29-1 and J is TRBJ2-1; weak D call: TRBD1 (5 bases). This CDR3 spans 11 amino acids. The germline V gene has CDR1 SQVTM and CDR2 ANQGSEA. Trimming pared 5 bases from V and 7 bases from J, leaving 9 bases between.

This clone has more than one count but fewer than ten. The genes are TRBV7-2 and TRBJ2-3, with 7 bases aligning to TRBD1. The CDR3 covers 13 residues. V trimming: 1 base; J trimming: 6 bases; junction bases outside the gene matches: 1. The germline gives CDR1 SGHTA, CDR2 FQGNSA. The CDR3 is CASSLVQGDTQYF. CDR3 in DNA: TGTGCCAGCAGCTTAGTACAGGGGGATACGCAGTATTTT.

The rearrangement links TRBV7-2 to TRBJ2-3; D possibly corresponds to TRBD2 (5 bases). The germline V gene has CDR1 SGHTA and CDR2 FQGNSA. The V and J ends lost 1 base and 4 bases respectively, with 9 bases between them. The CDR3 is 14 residues long. CDR3 DNA sequence: TGTGCCAGCAGCTTAGGGAGCGGCGCAGATACGCAGTATTTT. Amino acid sequence: CASSLGSGADTQYF.

The V gene is TRBV11-2, the J gene TRBJ2-7; 8 bases fit TRBD2. V lost 2 bases to trimming and J lost 7 bases; unmatched junction nucleotides: 7. This CDR3 region has 14 residues. CDR1 is SGHAT, CDR2 FQNNGV, per germline. This CDR3 is CASSLTSGSIEQYF. In DNA, the CDR3 is TGTGCCAGCAGCTTAACTAGCGGATCCATAGAGCAGTACTTC.

The chain employs TRBV9 and TRBJ2-5, with 12 nucleotides matching TRBD2. Per the germline V gene, CDR1 is SGDLS and CDR2 is YYNGEE. The junction had 16 bases not matched to a gene; V was cut back by 3 bases and J by 1 base. This CDR3 has 20 residues. The CDR3 sequence: CASSAPPTSGLAGFQETQYF. The CDR3, as DNA: TGTGCCAGCAGCGCCCCCCCAACCTCGGGACTAGCGGGCTTCCAAGAGACCCAGTACTTC.

The rearrangement joins TRBV28 to TRBJ1-3; possibly TRBD1 for D (6 bases). The CDR3 is 15 residues long. V lost 3 bases, J lost 2 bases, and 11 bases lay in between. Germline V gives CDR1 MDHEN, CDR2 SYDVKM. CDR3 region: CASSLVGAAGNTIYF. The CDR3 nucleotides are TGTGCCAGCAGTTTGGTGGGGGCTGCTGGAAACACCATATATTTT.

The gene calls are TRBV19 and TRBJ2-3; D ambiguous. This CDR3 contains 13 residues. Trimming pared 3 bases from V and 5 bases from J, leaving 9 bases between. CDR1 is LNHDA and CDR2 is SQIVND in the germline V gene (reference sequence). CDR3 sequence (DNA): TGTGCCAGTAGTATCAGAGTCAAAGATACGCAGTATTTT. Amino acid sequence: CASSIRVKDTQYF. Using reference TRBV19 and TRBJ2-3 for the parts outside the CDR3, the full variable domain is DGGITQSPKYLFRKEGQNVTLSCEQNLNHDAMYWYRQDPGQGLRLIYYSQIVNDFQKGDIAEGYSVSREKKESFPLTVTSAQKNPTAFYLCASSIRVKDTQYFGPGTRLTVL.

This clone was picked up a small number of times. The chain has TRBV11-2 and TRBJ2-1; D might be TRBD1 or TRBD2, each matching 5 bases. The length of the CDR3 is 15 residues. Looked up from germline, CDR1 is SGHAT and CDR2 is FQNNGV. Trimming shortened V by 10 bases and J by 9 bases, and 25 bases separated the two germline ends. CDR3 sequence reads: CATRGEPGVQGEQFF. CDR3 DNA: TGTGCCACCCGTGGGGAACCCGGGGTCCAGGGTGAGCAGTTCTTC.

This clone was found a few times. The CDR3 region has the DNA TGTGCCAGCAGTGCTTTGGGCAGGGCAGGAACCTACGAGCAGTACTTC. Translation gives CASSALGRAGTYEQYF. The chain couples TRBV28 to TRBJ2-7; D possibly corresponds to TRBD1 (5 bases). The V gene's germline CDR1 is MDHEN and CDR2 SYDVKM. The CDR3 consists of 16 residues. Trimming left V 5 bases short and J 2 bases short, with 19 bases between.

This clone was observed a few times. The rearrangement joins TRBV29-1 to TRBJ1-2; D ambiguous. CDR1 is SQVTM and CDR2 is ANQGSEA in the germline V gene. The V gene lost 4 bases and the J gene lost 0 bases, with 3 bases spanning the gap. The CDR3 is 11 residues long. The CDR3 region has the DNA TGCAGCGTTGGGGCTAACTATGGCTACACCTTC. This sequence encodes CSVGANYGYTF.

The chain has TRBV19 and TRBJ2-1; TRBD2 matches at 8 bases. The CDR3 is 15 amino acids. Germline CDR1 and CDR2: LNHDA and SQIVND (reference sequence). J lost 8 bases, V lost 4 bases, and 10 bases had no gene match. DNA of the CDR3: TGTGCCAGTAGTACTACCGGGACTAGAGTCCATGAGCAGTTCTTC. Translating it yields CASSTTGTRVHEQFF. The full variable domain, rest sourced from reference TRBV19 and TRBJ2-1, is DGGITQSPKYLFRKEGQNVTLSCEQNLNHDAMYWYRQDPGQGLRLIYYSQIVNDFQKGDIAEGYSVSREKKESFPLTVTSAQKNPTAFYLCASSTTGTRVHEQFFGPGTRLTVL.

This clone has just a few counts. This specimen includes other DNA sequences encoding the same CDR3. The chain recombines TRBV5-6 with TRBJ2-7, with 8 bases identical to TRBD2. Per the germline V gene, CDR1 is SGHDT and CDR2 is YYEEEE. V shed 2 bases and J 2 bases; nucleotides not matched to a gene: 3. CDR3 length: 14 amino acids. This chain's CDR3 is CASSFPGLAYEQYF. The CDR3 bases are TGTGCCAGCAGCTTCCCGGGACTAGCCTACGAGCAGTACTTC.

This rearrangement joins TRBV9 to TRBJ2-1, with 9 bases fitting TRBD2. J lost 7 bases, V lost 4 bases, and 12 bases had no gene match. The CDR3 is made up of 16 amino acids. CDR1 and CDR2 from the germline V gene are SGDLS and YYNGEE. Written as DNA, the CDR3 is TGTGCCAGCAGCCCTTATAGCGGGAGTCTGGGAAATGAGCAGTTCTTC. Encoded protein: CASSPYSGSLGNEQFF.

V is TRBV2 and J is TRBJ2-3; D is unclear. CDR1 is SNHLY, CDR2 FYNNEI, per germline. The V end lost 5 bases, the J end lost 9 bases, and 21 bases lay between the germline ends. This CDR3 region has 15 residues. The CDR3 DNA reads as TGTGCCAGCAGTCAATCGGACGGTACAGTCGGAACGCAGTATTTT. Protein: CASSQSDGTVGTQYF.

This rearrangement joins TRBV7-2 to TRBJ1-5, with a weak D call TRBD1 (6 bases). CDR3 length: 15 amino acids. CDR1 SGHTA and CDR2 FQGNSA come from the germline V gene. Trimming cost V 0 bases and J 6 bases, with 12 bases left between them. The CDR3 DNA reads as TGTGCCAGCAGCTTAGCAGCGACAGGTATTCAGCCCCAGCATTTT. It yields the protein CASSLAATGIQPQHF.

The V call is TRBV29-1, the J call TRBJ1-5, with no clear D. Per the germline V gene, CDR1 is SQVTM and CDR2 is ANQGSEA. V was cut by 8 bases and J by 0 bases, with 20 bases left in between. The CDR3 has 16 residues. CDR3 in amino acids: CSFEPTQSHSNQPQHF. The CDR3 DNA is TGCAGCTTCGAGCCGACCCAGAGTCATAGCAATCAGCCCCAGCATTTT.

This clone was counted only a few times. This chain joins TRBV9 and TRBJ2-3; 8 nucleotides line up with TRBD2. Germline CDR1 and CDR2: SGDLS and YYNGEE. The junction had 8 bases not matched to a gene; V was cut back by 4 bases and J by 4 bases. The CDR3 has 15 amino acids. CDR3 residues: CASSPGTRVADTQYF. CDR3 nucleotide sequence: TGTGCCAGCAGCCCCGGGACTAGGGTTGCAGATACGCAGTATTTT. Supplemented by reference TRBV9 and TRBJ2-3, the full variable domain reads DSGVTQTPKHLITATGQRVTLRCSPRSGDLSVYWYQQSLDQGLQFLIQYYNGEERAKGNILERFSAQQFPDLHSELNLSSLELGDSALYFCASSPGTRVADTQYFGPGTRLTVL.

The chain links TRBV2 to TRBJ2-1, with 13 bases identical to TRBD2. The CDR3 sequence is 15 residues long. The V segment lost 2 bases and the J segment 9 bases; nucleotides outside the gene matches: 4. Germline V gene sequence: CDR1 SNHLY, CDR2 FYNNEI. Here the CDR3 DNA reads TGTGCCAGCAGTGAAACTAGCGGGAGGGCGGGTGAGCAGTTCTTC. Protein: CASSETSGRAGEQFF.